The clone carrying this T cell receptor beta chain came up many times. Germline loops: CDR1 KGHSH, CDR2 LQKENI. There are 15 residues in the CDR3. V lost 4 bases, J lost 0 bases, and 12 bases lay in between. TCRdb re-analysed the reads in MiXCR, keeping a single row per CDR3 protein. The table includes approximately 240,000 distinct CDR3 sequences, 25% to 30% detected once. This specimen belongs to a study of kidney transplant recipient with SARS-CoV-2 infection. The receptor comes from a male patient aged 25-45 years who had COVID-19 and was a kidney transplant recipient. Some of the T cells may derive from the graft donor. The chain employs TRBV18 and TRBJ1-2, with D possibly TRBD1 on 5 matching bases. Sample: a blood sample, taken at baseline and between days 110 and 120 from a kidney transplant recipient. CDR3 sequence: CASSLQDGTNYGYTF. The CDR3 coding sequence is TGTGCCAGCTCACTACAGGACGGGACTAACTATGGCTACACCTTC.